This TCR beta chain was recovered during a study of blood T cell repertoires in COVID-19. Study-wide context: PBMCs, B-cell-depleted T cells, or T cells provided the cDNA or gDNA that made up the material.

The CDR3 contains 15 residues. Germline V gene sequence: CDR1 MNHEY, CDR2 SMNVEV (reference sequence). J was trimmed by 4 bases and V by 2 bases; bases with no gene match: 5. Sequencing was performed with immunoSEQ multiplex PCR; in TCRdb, only in-frame clones are kept and a portion is missing. The sample gives 200,000 to 300,000 clones, just under 85% of which show up once; around 6.8% is in the top ten. This receptor was obtained from a woman aged 55 to 70 with active or convalescent COVID-19. Sequenced input: peripheral blood. V and J are TRBV27 and TRBJ2-7; 10 bases fit TRBD1. The CDR3 loop reads CASSLGMDRGYEQYF. DNA for the CDR3: TGTGCCAGCAGTTTAGGGATGGACAGGGGGTACGAGCAGTACTTC.